This T cell receptor beta chain was captured by sequencing in a study of control samples from healthy donors and cancer patients. Germline-derived CDR1 and CDR2 are SGHAT and FQNNGV. The V end was cut by 5 bases, the J end by 4 bases, with 11 bases between. The CDR3 loop spans 13 amino acids. TCRdb's copy holds only in-frame clones and misses some; the assay was immunoSEQ multiplex PCR. Here the sample spans 150,000 to 200,000 clones, around 91% being singletons. Sequencing was done on a sample of blood. The sequence was obtained from a woman between 25 and 40 years old in good health. The chain recombines TRBV11-2 with TRBJ1-2; D perhaps matches TRBD1 (5 bases). The CDR3 is CASSPGRTYGYTF. The CDR3 nucleotides are TGTGCCAGCAGCCCGGGACGTACCTATGGCTACACCTTC.